The 27 T cell receptor beta chains given below trace back to one sample, sequenced in a study of T-cell reconstitution after alpha-beta-depleted transplantation in children. The library targeted TCRbeta and was prepared with unique molecular identifiers. One entry per CDR3 protein, called by TCRdb with MiXCR from the PCR reads. This table holds some 500,000 distinct CDR3 sequences, roughly 18% found once. Sequenced material: PBMCs from the stem cell graft donor, taken from the stem cell graft. These TCRs come from a human donor who donated a stem cell graft to a child with acute lymphoblastic leukemia.

The chain uses TRBV9 and TRBJ2-1; unclear D gene. Germline CDR1 is SGDLS and CDR2 is YYNGEE. The CDR3 contains 14 residues. Trimming cost V 0 bases and J 4 bases, with 8 bases left between them. CDR3 in amino acids: CASSVGWRYNEQFF. The CDR3 DNA sequence: TGTGCCAGCAGCGTAGGGTGGCGGTACAATGAGCAGTTCTTC.

This clonotype turned up a few times. The chain combines TRBV18 with TRBJ2-2; TRBD2 aligns across 7 bases. The CDR3 consists of 16 residues. CDR1 and CDR2 (germline): KGHSH, LQKENI. The J segment lost 6 bases and the V segment lost 3 bases, leaving 10 bases of the junction unmatched. The CDR3 region is CASSPLAAGMAGELFF. The DNA of the CDR3 is TGTGCCAGCTCACCGTTGGCAGCGGGAATGGCCGGGGAGCTGTTTTTT.

The chain links TRBV29-1 to TRBJ1-3; TRBD1 matches 9 bases. Germline assignment: CDR1 SQVTM and CDR2 ANQGSEA. After removal of 0 bases from V and 7 bases from J, the junction contained 4 bases not matched to a gene. There are 14 residues in the CDR3. Written as DNA, the CDR3 is TGCAGCGTTGAAGATCCGGGACAGGGTAACACCATATATTTT. Translated, it gives CSVEDPGQGNTIYF. Based on the CDR3 plus reference TRBV29-1 and TRBJ1-3, the full variable domain is SAVISQKPSRDICQRGTSLTIQCQVDSQVTMMFWYRQQPGQSLTLIATANQGSEATYESGFVIDKFPISRPNLTFSTLTVSNMSPEDSSIYLCSVEDPGQGNTIYFGEGSWLTVV.

This sequence joins TRBV12-3 or TRBV12-4 and TRBJ1-4, with D perhaps matching TRBD1 (5 bases). V lost 1 base and J 6 bases, leaving 15 bases between the germline ends. The CDR3 sequence is 16 residues long. This CDR3 is CASSLGGTGTYEKLFF. The CDR3 bases are TGTGCCAGCAGTTTAGGAGGTACCGGGACGTATGAAAAACTGTTTTTT.

J is TRBJ2-3 and V is TRBV18; 9 bases match TRBD2. Germline loops: CDR1 KGHSH, CDR2 LQKENI. The CDR3 consists of 18 residues. The junction had 14 bases not matched to a gene; V was cut back by 6 bases and J by 1 base. CDR3 loop: CASSPIPTGGRGTDTQYF. The CDR3 DNA reads as TGTGCCAGCTCTCCTATCCCAACTGGCGGGAGGGGCACAGATACGCAGTATTTT.

V and J are TRBV30 and TRBJ2-1, with D tentatively TRBD2 (7 bases). The CDR3 contains 18 residues. Germline CDR1 GTSNPN, CDR2 SVGIG (reference sequence). V lost 0 bases to trimming and J lost 6 bases, with 24 bases between them. The CDR3 DNA reads TGTGCCTGGAGTGTAGGCGGGGGCGGGAGATCTGGGGCCAATGAGCAGTTCTTC. Protein product: CAWSVGGGGRSGANEQFF.

This clonotype was found a few times. The rearrangement joins TRBV12-3 or TRBV12-4 to TRBJ1-6; D is ambiguous. V was clipped by 6 bases and J by 14 bases, with 17 bases between them. There are 13 residues in the CDR3. The CDR3 nucleotides read TGTGCCAGCAGGAGCGGAGTGGGTTGGGCCCTCCACTTT. It codes for CASRSGVGWALHF.

This clonotype was detected only a few times. The chain links TRBV7-6 to TRBJ1-4; D ambiguous. CDR1 SGHVS and CDR2 FNYEAQ come from the germline V gene. V was cut by 4 bases and J by 8 bases, with 11 bases left in between. The length of the CDR3 is 13 residues. CDR3 coding DNA: TGTGCCAGCAGCTATAATGCCGGAGAAAAACTGTTTTTT. Amino acid sequence: CASSYNAGEKLFF.

This clonotype was recorded many times. At one end, the junction sequence differs from germline, possibly due to a read error. The chain combines TRBV4-1 with TRBJ2-2; D gene unclear. This CDR3 contains 13 residues. Germline assignment: CDR1 MGHRA and CDR2 YSYEKL. The DNA of the CDR3 is TGTGCCAGCTCACCATCGAACACCGGGGAGCTGTTTTTT. This sequence encodes CASSPSNTGELFF.

V is TRBV10-2 and J is TRBJ1-5, with TRBD1 as a possible D gene (6 bases). CDR1 and CDR2 (germline): WSHSY, SAAADI. Trimming cost V 10 bases and J 5 bases, with 15 bases left between them. This CDR3 has 13 residues. CDR3 residues: CATGGGSDQPQHF. The CDR3 bases are TGCGCCACCGGCGGGGGCTCGGATCAGCCCCAGCATTTT.

This chain connects TRBV19 to TRBJ2-7; D may be TRBD1 (5 bases). CDR3 length: 11 residues. V lost 10 bases and J lost 7, with 14 bases in between. Per the germline V gene, CDR1 is LNHDA and CDR2 is SQIVND (reference sequence). CDR3 sequence reads: CATWEGEEQYF. In nucleotides, the CDR3 is TGTGCCACCTGGGAAGGGGAAGAGCAGTACTTC.

This clonotype has just a few counts. The chain combines TRBV5-4 with TRBJ2-3; D may match TRBD1 or TRBD2 (6 bases each). V lost 0 bases and J lost 7, with 9 bases in between. Germline CDR1 reads SGHNT; CDR2 reads YYREEE (reference sequence). This CDR3 is 13 amino acids long. The CDR3 region has the DNA TGTGCCAGCAGCTTGGGGGGGGCAAATACGCAGTATTTT. Its translation: CASSLGGANTQYF.

This clonotype was picked up a small number of times. This chain links TRBV20-1 with TRBJ2-1; the D is unclear. The CDR3 sequence is 13 residues long. Germline loops: CDR1 DFQATT, CDR2 SNEGSKA (reference sequence). Trimming removed 6 bases at V and 0 bases at J, with 9 bases between. For the CDR3, the DNA is TGCAGTGCCCGACGCAGCTCCTACAATGAGCAGTTCTTC. Amino acid sequence: CSARRSSYNEQFF.

In its sample, this clonotype was seen a few times. V and J are TRBV24-1 and TRBJ2-1; D might be TRBD1 or TRBD2, each matching 6 bases. Germline CDR1 reads KGHDR; CDR2 reads SFDVKD. V dropped 0 bases and J dropped 5 bases, with 16 bases sitting between them. The CDR3 extends over 17 amino acids. Here the CDR3 reads CATSDLPRGHGDNEQFF. Written as DNA, the CDR3 is TGTGCCACCAGTGATTTGCCTCGGGGGCACGGAGACAATGAGCAGTTCTTC.

This clonotype was counted many times. The chain combines TRBV18 with TRBJ1-1, with D possibly being TRBD1 (5 bases). V lost 6 bases, J lost 1 base, and 12 bases lay in between. The V gene's germline CDR1 is KGHSH and CDR2 LQKENI. The CDR3 is 14 amino acids. The CDR3 region has the DNA TGTGCCAGCTCGTCCGGGGCTAGGAACACTGAAGCTTTCTTT. Amino acids: CASSSGARNTEAFF.

The chain couples TRBV5-1 to TRBJ2-7; D is undetermined. The V end was cut by 4 bases, the J end by 1 base, with 9 bases between. CDR1 SGHRS and CDR2 YFSETQ come from the germline V gene. The CDR3 is 13 residues long. The CDR3 DNA follows: TGCGCCAGCAGCGCGGACCCTTCCTACGAGCAGTACTTC. Amino acid sequence: CASSADPSYEQYF.

This clonotype was seen only a few times. The rearrangement uses TRBV12-3 or TRBV12-4 and TRBJ2-3, with D possibly being TRBD2 (5 bases). The CDR3 length is 15 residues. Trimming took off 3 bases at V and 2 bases at J, with 12 bases between the two ends. The DNA of the CDR3 is TGTGCCAGCAGTTTCCTCTTGGGAGCCACAGATACGCAGTATTTT. It yields the protein CASSFLLGATDTQYF.

Written as DNA, the CDR3 is TGCGCCAGCAGCTTTACGACCCTCGCCGGGGAGCTGTTTTTT. It translates to CASSFTTLAGELFF. The rearrangement links TRBV5-1 to TRBJ2-2; D gene unclear. CDR1 and CDR2 (germline): SGHRS, YFSETQ. V gave up 2 bases and J gave up 6 bases, with 11 bases separating them. The CDR3 runs to 14 residues.

The gene calls are TRBV5-1 and TRBJ2-2, with 10 bases matching TRBD1. This CDR3 is built from 16 residues. Germline values: CDR1 SGHRS, CDR2 YFSETQ. V shed 4 bases, J shed 4 bases, and the junction held 7 bases outside the gene matches. Written as DNA, the CDR3 is TGCGCCAGCAGCCCTTTGGGGACAGGGGCCACCGGGGAGCTGTTTTTT. Amino acid sequence: CASSPLGTGATGELFF.

A few counts support this clonotype. The chain uses TRBV18 and TRBJ1-2, with a tentative D call TRBD1 (6 bases). Trimming left V 3 bases short and J 2 bases short, with 10 bases between. The CDR3 is 14 residues long. Looked up from germline, CDR1 is KGHSH and CDR2 is LQKENI. This chain's CDR3 is CASSPNTGNYGYTF. CDR3 DNA sequence: TGTGCCAGCTCACCCAATACAGGGAACTATGGCTACACCTTC.

This clonotype occurred a few times. The chain carries TRBV5-1 and TRBJ2-4; perhaps TRBD2 as D (6 bases). The length of the CDR3 is 15 residues. V was cut by 3 bases and J by 6 bases, with 16 bases left in between. Looked up from germline, CDR1 is SGHRS and CDR2 is YFSETQ. CDR3 in DNA: TGCGCCAGCAGCTGGGGGACTTATAGTTCAAACATTCAGTACTTC. Protein product: CASSWGTYSSNIQYF.

This clonotype was counted between two and nine times. The rearrangement uses TRBV14 and TRBJ2-7; D remains ambiguous. This CDR3 has 13 amino acids. With 0 bases removed from V and 6 bases from J, the gap between germline ends came to 9 bases. Germline V gene lookup returns CDR1 SGHDN and CDR2 FVKESK. The CDR3 region is CASSQDFLGEQYF. In DNA form, the CDR3 reads TGTGCCAGCAGCCAAGATTTCCTGGGCGAGCAGTACTTC.

The chain uses TRBV15 and TRBJ2-7, with 7 bases lining up with TRBD1. CDR1 and CDR2 (germline): LNHNV, YYDKDF (reference sequence). Germline trimming cut 4 bases from V and 3 bases from J; bases unmatched to any gene: 6. The CDR3 contains 14 residues. Here the CDR3 DNA reads TGTGCCACCAGCATAGGGGACAGTCACTACGAGCAGTACTTC. It codes for CATSIGDSHYEQYF.

In its sample, this clonotype was seen a few times. V usage is TRBV20-1 and J usage is TRBJ2-7, with D tentatively TRBD1 or TRBD2 (5 bases each). Trimming took off 3 bases at V and 5 bases at J, with 20 bases between the two ends. The CDR3 length is 15 residues. Germline V lookup: CDR1 DFQATT, CDR2 SNEGSKA (reference sequence). The CDR3 loop reads CSARFLGVPSDEQYF. CDR3 DNA sequence: TGCAGTGCTAGGTTTCTGGGGGTCCCTAGTGACGAGCAGTACTTC.

This clonotype was seen a handful of times. The chain has TRBV5-1 and TRBJ1-2, with D perhaps TRBD1 (5 bases). This CDR3 has 14 amino acids. Trimming pared 6 bases from V and 4 bases from J, leaving 16 bases between. From germline, CDR1 is SGHRS and CDR2 YFSETQ. DNA of the CDR3: TGCGCCAGCACTCCGTCAGGGAAGACCTATGGCTACACCTTC. It codes for CASTPSGKTYGYTF.

This clonotype was counted many times. This chain uses TRBV12-3 or TRBV12-4 with TRBJ2-3; D is unclear. The CDR3 spans 12 residues. V shed 2 bases and J shed 5 bases, with 5 bases lying between them. CDR3 sequence reads: CASSLWGDTQYF. CDR3 DNA sequence: TGTGCCAGCAGTTTATGGGGAGATACGCAGTATTTT.

This clonotype was observed a few times. This rearrangement joins TRBV12-3 or TRBV12-4 to TRBJ1-2, with D perhaps TRBD1 (6 bases). The CDR3 length is 15 residues. Trimming removed 0 bases at V and 5 bases at J, with 13 bases between. The CDR3 here is CASSLAGGVGYGYTF. CDR3 nucleotides: TGTGCCAGCAGTTTAGCGGGGGGCGTTGGATATGGCTACACCTTC.